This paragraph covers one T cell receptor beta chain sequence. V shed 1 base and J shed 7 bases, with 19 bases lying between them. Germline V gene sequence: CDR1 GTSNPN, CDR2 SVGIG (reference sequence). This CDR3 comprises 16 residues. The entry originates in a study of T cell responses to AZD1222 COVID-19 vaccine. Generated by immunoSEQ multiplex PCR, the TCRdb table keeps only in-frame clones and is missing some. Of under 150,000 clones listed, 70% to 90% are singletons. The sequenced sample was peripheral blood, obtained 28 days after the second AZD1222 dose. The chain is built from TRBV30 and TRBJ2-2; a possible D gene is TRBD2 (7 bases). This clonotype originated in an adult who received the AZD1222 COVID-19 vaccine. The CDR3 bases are TGTGCCTGGAGTGCCGGGGGGCAGGGAAATTACGGGGAGCTGTTTTTT. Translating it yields CAWSAGGQGNYGELFF. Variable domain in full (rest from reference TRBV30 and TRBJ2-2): SQTIHQWPATLVQPVGSPLSLECTVEGTSNPNLYWYRQAAGRGLQLLFYSVGIGQISSEVPQNLSASRPQDRQFILSSKKLLLSDSGFYLCAWSAGGQGNYGELFFGEGSRLTVL.